This passage covers 19 T cell receptor beta chains from one sample sequenced in a study of blood T cell repertoires in COVID-19. Method: immunoSEQ multiplex PCR; TCRdb's copy keeps in-frame clones and lacks some. The data show 330,000 or so clones, over 85% seen once. The sequenced sample consisted of peripheral blood. The source is a woman aged 55-69 years with COVID-19, enrolled during active disease.

The chain recombines TRBV19 with TRBJ1-4; 10 bases line up with TRBD1. Trimming removed 6 bases from V and 0 bases from J; junction bases left unmatched: 13. Germline-derived CDR1 and CDR2 are LNHDA and SQIVND (reference sequence). The CDR3 runs to 19 residues. Written as DNA, the CDR3 is TGTGCCAGTAGCCGGCGGGACAGGGGCGGTGTTGCAACTAATGAAAAACTGTTTTTT. Protein sequence: CASSRRDRGGVATNEKLFF.

This sequence joins TRBV6-4 and TRBJ2-2, with 7 bases that match TRBD1. Germline lookup yields CDR1 MRHNA and CDR2 SNTAGT. The CDR3 is 16 residues long. Germline trimming cut 3 bases from V and 6 bases from J; bases unmatched to any gene: 10. The CDR3, as DNA: TGTGCCAGCAGTGAAGGCCTACCAGGGGGTCCCGGGGAGCTGTTTTTT. Translation gives CASSEGLPGGPGELFF.

This chain links TRBV5-1 with TRBJ1-6, with D uncertain. The CDR3 runs 13 residues. Between the trimmed V and J ends, which lost 4 bases and 9 bases, there was a span of 11 bases. Germline-derived CDR1 and CDR2 are SGHRS and YFSETQ. As DNA, the CDR3 is TGCGCCAGCAGCACGAGGTCGGGTTCACCCCTCCACTTT. Its protein is CASSTRSGSPLHF.

The chain combines TRBV6-5 with TRBJ2-1, with 9 nucleotides matching TRBD2. Germline-derived CDR1 and CDR2 are MNHEY and SVGAGI. This CDR3 has 14 amino acids. V trimming: 0 bases; J trimming: 9 bases; junction bases outside the gene matches: 3. CDR3 sequence (DNA): TGTGCCAGCAGTTACTCGGGCGGGGGGGGTGAGCAGTTCTTC. This translates into CASSYSGGGGEQFF.

The CDR3 sequence: CASRVQGINYGYTF. In DNA form, the CDR3 reads TGTGCCAGCAGGGTACAGGGGATCAACTATGGCTACACCTTC. The chain combines TRBV28 with TRBJ1-2; the match to TRBD1 covers 7 bases. The germline V gene encodes CDR1 MDHEN and CDR2 SYDVKM. This CDR3 spans 14 amino acids. Unmatched junction bases numbered 6, after V lost 6 bases and J lost 2 bases.

This chain joins TRBV4-1 and TRBJ2-6; 10 nucleotides agree with TRBD1. J was trimmed by 2 bases and V by 4 bases; bases with no gene match: 11. From germline, CDR1 is MGHRA and CDR2 YSYEKL. This CDR3 spans 19 amino acids. This CDR3 is CASSRDPGQGYAGANVLTF. As DNA, the CDR3 is TGCGCCAGCAGCCGTGACCCGGGACAGGGGTACGCTGGGGCCAACGTCCTGACTTTC.

V usage is TRBV5-1 and J usage is TRBJ2-2, with a tentative D call TRBD2 (6 bases). The CDR3 is 15 amino acids. The germline V gene encodes CDR1 SGHRS and CDR2 YFSETQ. V was cut by 3 bases and J by 6 bases, with 15 bases left in between. This CDR3 is CASSSLGSGAGELFF. The CDR3 coding sequence is TGCGCCAGCAGCTCCCTTGGGTCGGGGGCCGGGGAGCTGTTTTTT. The entire variable domain, with the rest obtained from reference TRBV5-1 and TRBJ2-2, is as follows: KAGVTQTPRYLIKTRGQQVTLSCSPISGHRSVSWYQQTPGQGLQFLFEYFSETQRNKGNFPGRFSGRQFSNSRSEMNVSTLELGDSALYLCASSSLGSGAGELFFGEGSRLTVL.

The rearrangement links TRBV28 to TRBJ1-1; TRBD1 might be the D (5 bases). Germline CDR1 is MDHEN and CDR2 is SYDVKM. V dropped 5 bases and J dropped 2 bases, with 9 bases sitting between them. This CDR3 region has 13 residues. CDR3 amino acids: CASSLDSNTEAFF. The CDR3 DNA is TGTGCCAGCAGTCTAGACAGCAACACTGAAGCTTTCTTT.

CDR3 sequence: CASSQATAPGGQPQHF. The CDR3 nucleotides are TGCGCCAGCAGTCAAGCTACAGCACCGGGGGGTCAGCCCCAGCATTTT. The rearrangement links TRBV23-1 to TRBJ1-5; TRBD1 might be the D (5 bases). TRBV23-1 is an ORF, with its function uncertain. V dropped 2 bases and J dropped 6 bases, with 17 bases sitting between them. The CDR3 has 16 residues.

This clone was seen a handful of times. The rearrangement links TRBV5-4 to TRBJ2-2; no clear D. The CDR3 covers 13 residues. CDR1 and CDR2 (germline): SGHNT, YYREEE (reference sequence). Between the trimmed V and J ends, which lost 4 bases and 6 bases, there was a span of 10 bases. The CDR3 loop reads CASSAQLAGELFF. CDR3 nucleotide sequence: TGTGCCAGCAGCGCGCAACTGGCCGGGGAGCTGTTTTTT.

The chain combines TRBV5-4 with TRBJ1-2; no definite D call. Germline values: CDR1 SGHNT, CDR2 YYREEE (reference sequence). V dropped 0 bases and J dropped 4 bases, with 10 bases sitting between them. This CDR3 comprises 14 residues. The CDR3 DNA sequence: TGTGCCAGCAGCTTGGGCAAGAGAGCCTATGGCTACACCTTC. Residues: CASSLGKRAYGYTF.

V is TRBV5-5 and J is TRBJ1-2; 10 nucleotides align to TRBD1. The CDR3 consists of 15 residues. V dropped 0 bases and J dropped 3; count of bases not matched to a gene: 2. Germline CDR1 reads SGHKS; CDR2 reads YYEKEE (reference sequence). This CDR3 reads CASSLGTGGHYGYTF. The CDR3, as DNA: TGTGCCAGCAGCTTGGGGACAGGGGGACACTATGGCTACACCTTC.

The rearrangement links TRBV10-3 to TRBJ1-1; D not resolved. The V and J ends lost 3 bases and 3 bases respectively, with 11 bases between them. CDR3 length: 14 amino acids. Germline V gene data show CDR1 as ENHRY and CDR2 as SYGVKD. CDR3 DNA: TGTGCCATCAGTGATGCGGGAAGGTACACTGAAGCTTTCTTT. It specifies CAISDAGRYTEAFF.

This sequence joins TRBV5-4 and TRBJ1-6, with D possibly matching TRBD1 (6 bases). V was cut by 3 bases and J by 7 bases, with 11 bases left in between. This CDR3 comprises 14 residues. CDR1 is SGHNT, CDR2 YYREEE, per germline (reference sequence). This CDR3 is CASSSSQGNSPLHF. As DNA, the CDR3 is TGTGCCAGCAGCTCATCACAGGGAAATTCACCCCTCCACTTT.

The rearrangement uses TRBV6-5 and TRBJ1-4; maybe TRBD1 (5 bases). Trimming left V 11 bases short and J 0 bases short, with 16 bases between. The CDR3 covers 15 residues. CDR1 and CDR2 from the germline V gene are MNHEY and SVGAGI. The CDR3 reads CAGRDSAATNEKLFF. DNA of the CDR3: TGTGCCGGCCGGGACTCCGCTGCAACTAATGAAAAACTGTTTTTT.

V and J are TRBV6-5 and TRBJ1-1, with a possible D match to TRBD1 (5 bases). This CDR3 comprises 14 residues. V was trimmed by 6 bases and J by 0 bases, leaving 11 bases between them. Germline V gene data show CDR1 as MNHEY and CDR2 as SVGAGI. In DNA form, the CDR3 reads TGTGCCAGCAGCAGACAGAGCATGAACACTGAAGCTTTCTTT. It codes for CASSRQSMNTEAFF.

This sequence joins TRBV10-3 and TRBJ1-4, with 9 positions matching TRBD1. CDR1 and CDR2 from the germline V gene are ENHRY and SYGVKD. The trim removed 3 bases at V and 8 bases at J, leaving 10 bases unmatched. This CDR3 spans 16 amino acids. DNA of the CDR3: TGTGCCATCAGTGACCCTCCGGGACAGGGCAGGGAAAAACTGTTTTTT. It codes for CAISDPPGQGREKLFF.

This clone showed up just a few times. The rearrangement joins TRBV24-1 to TRBJ2-2, with 7 bases that match TRBD2. Germline loops: CDR1 KGHDR, CDR2 SFDVKD. J was trimmed by 0 bases and V by 4 bases; bases with no gene match: 7. The CDR3 sequence is 17 residues long. DNA of the CDR3: TGTGCCACCAGTGACACGACCGGACTAGCGAACACCGGGGAGCTGTTTTTT. Protein: CATSDTTGLANTGELFF.

The chain uses TRBV27 and TRBJ2-7; 8 bases map to TRBD2. Germline CDR1 reads MNHEY; CDR2 reads SMNVEV (reference sequence). This CDR3 comprises 15 residues. The V gene end was trimmed by 5 bases and the J gene end by 3 bases; junction bases not matched to a gene: 9. In DNA, the CDR3 is TGTGCCAGCAGTAACGGGGGGGCCCGTTTCTACGAGCAGTACTTC. This gives the protein CASSNGGARFYEQYF.